The 18 T cell receptor beta chains below come from one sample, sequenced in a study of cytomegalovirus exposure and HLA in healthy donors (dated by TCRdb to about 2017). Receptor libraries were prepared by the immunoSEQ multiplex PCR assay. A mixture of 60 forward primers for TCR Vbeta segments and 13 reverse primers for TCR Jbeta segments was used in the multiplex PCR. What TCRdb holds here is the immuneACCESS table cut down to in-frame rearrangements. Part of the clones is not present; checked against another copy, under half of the missing clones reflect an unresolved V gene, and the others are unexplained. A total of around 130,000 clones appear in this sample, around 83% of them only once. Approximately 2.5% of the sample rests with the top ten. Sequenced input: PBMCs. The receptors were sampled from a man aged 45 to 65 in good health and CMV-seronegative.

This rearrangement joins TRBV2 to TRBJ1-2; 8 bases match TRBD1. Germline V gene sequence: CDR1 SNHLY, CDR2 FYNNEI. The V and J ends lost 5 bases and 7 bases, in that order; junction bases with no gene match: 3. This CDR3 spans 12 amino acids. The CDR3 DNA reads TGTGCCAGCAGTTCGACAGGGGCTGGCTACACCTTC. Encoded protein: CASSSTGAGYTF.

In its sample, this clone was seen once. At one boundary the junction diverges from the germline segment, which might be a read error. The chain links TRBV7-7 to TRBJ2-5; maybe TRBD1 (5 bases). Looked up from germline, CDR1 is SSHAT and CDR2 is FNYEAQ (reference sequence). The CDR3 is 16 residues long. The CDR3 DNA reads as TGTGCTAGCAGCTTAGGAACAGGTTTTGTGGGAGAGACCCAGTACTTC. The encoded protein is CASSLGTGFVGETQYF.

The V and J genes are TRBV11-2 and TRBJ1-1; 7 nucleotides agree with TRBD1. From germline, CDR1 is SGHAT and CDR2 FQNNGV. Germline trimming cut 4 bases from V and 4 bases from J; bases unmatched to any gene: 9. This CDR3 spans 15 amino acids. The CDR3 DNA reads as TGTGCCAGCAGCTCTTACAGGGGAAGGGGCACTGAAGCTTTCTTT. Encoded protein: CASSSYRGRGTEAFF. Using reference TRBV11-2 and TRBJ1-1 for the parts outside the CDR3, the full variable domain is EAGVAQSPRYKIIEKRQSVAFWCNPISGHATLYWYQQILGQGPKLLIQFQNNGVVDDSQLPKDRFSAERLKGVDSTLKIQPAKLEDSAVYLCASSSYRGRGTEAFFGQGTRLTVV.

The chain links TRBV14 to TRBJ2-1; the D gene is possibly TRBD2 (5 bases). From germline, CDR1 is SGHDN and CDR2 FVKESK. The CDR3 has 15 residues. Trimming left V 1 base short and J 10 bases short, with 17 bases between. This CDR3 reads CASSQGETYHLEQFF. CDR3 DNA: TGTGCCAGCAGCCAAGGGGAGACTTACCATTTGGAGCAGTTCTTC. The variable domain in full, with the rest retrieved from reference TRBV14 and TRBJ2-1, is EAGVTQFPSHSVIEKGQTVTLRCDPISGHDNLYWYRRVMGKEIKFLLHFVKESKQDESGMPNNRFLAERTGGTYSTLKVQPAELEDSGVYFCASSQGETYHLEQFFGPGTRLTVL.

V is TRBV4-2 and J is TRBJ2-3; 8 positions match TRBD2. The CDR3 spans 18 residues. Germline CDR1 LGHNA, CDR2 YNFKEQ. The junction had 19 bases not matched to a gene; V was cut back by 11 bases and J by 0 bases. The DNA for the CDR3 is TGTGCCGTAGCACTACCCCCGGGGGGGGTAACTAGCACAGATACGCAGTATTTT. It is translated as CAVALPPGGVTSTDTQYF.

The J gene is TRBJ1-2, the V gene TRBV6-5; TRBD1 matches 10 bases. The ends lost 4 bases at V and 7 bases at J; junction bases unmatched: 9. The CDR3 is 15 amino acids. Germline V gene sequence: CDR1 MNHEY, CDR2 SVGAGI. CDR3 DNA: TGTGCCAGCAGTTCGCCGAGACAGGGGGCGCTTGGCTACACCTTC. Protein product: CASSSPRQGALGYTF.

This clone was seen just once. The chain carries TRBV30 and TRBJ1-2, with 11 bases aligning to TRBD1. CDR1 and CDR2 (germline): GTSNPN, SVGIG (reference sequence). The CDR3 totals 18 residues. J gave up 4 bases and V 8 bases, and 21 bases lay outside the gene matches. CDR3 sequence: CATRVLGDRGKGGYGYTF. In DNA form, the CDR3 reads TGTGCCACGAGAGTGTTAGGGGACAGGGGGAAGGGTGGCTATGGCTACACCTTC.

The sample holds a few counts of this clone. The CDR3 DNA reads as TGTGCCAGTAGCACGATAGGGGGCACTGAAGCTTTCTTT. Translating it yields CASSTIGGTEAFF. The chain combines TRBV19 with TRBJ1-1; the D gene is possibly TRBD1 (6 bases). V lost 6 bases and J lost 4, with 12 bases in between. The CDR3 sequence is 13 residues long. Germline assignment: CDR1 LNHDA and CDR2 SQIVND (reference sequence). The entire variable domain, with the rest obtained from reference TRBV19 and TRBJ1-1, is as follows: DGGITQSPKYLFRKEGQNVTLSCEQNLNHDAMYWYRQDPGQGLRLIYYSQIVNDFQKGDIAEGYSVSREKKESFPLTVTSAQKNPTAFYLCASSTIGGTEAFFGQGTRLTVV.

The rearrangement joins TRBV7-9 to TRBJ2-3, with 10 bases lining up with TRBD2. The CDR3 length is 15 residues. The junction had 4 bases not matched to a gene; V was cut back by 5 bases and J by 2 bases. Germline lookup yields CDR1 SEHNR and CDR2 FQNEAQ (reference sequence). Here the CDR3 reads CASSVTSGATDTQYF. CDR3 DNA: TGTGCCAGCAGCGTTACTAGCGGGGCCACAGATACGCAGTATTTT.

The gene calls are TRBV5-1 and TRBJ1-6; possibly TRBD1 for D (6 bases). The CDR3 runs 15 residues. CDR1 and CDR2 (germline): SGHRS, YFSETQ. V shed 4 bases and J shed 7 bases, with 15 bases lying between them. In DNA form, the CDR3 reads TGCGCCAGCAGCCTTCCAACAGGGAGCAATTCACCCCTCCACTTT. The encoded protein is CASSLPTGSNSPLHF.

The rearrangement links TRBV2 to TRBJ2-2; D might be TRBD1 (6 bases). The CDR3 covers 16 residues. With 5 bases removed from V and 0 bases from J, the gap between germline ends came to 13 bases. CDR1 is SNHLY and CDR2 is FYNNEI in the germline V gene. CDR3 in DNA: TGTGCCAGCAGTTCCTTGGACAGCTCGAACACCGGGGAGCTGTTTTTT. Translating it yields CASSSLDSSNTGELFF. The variable domain in full, completed from reference TRBV2 and TRBJ2-2, reads EPEVTQTPSHQVTQMGQEVILRCVPISNHLYFYWYRQILGQKVEFLVSFYNNEISEKSEIFDDQFSVERPDGSNFTLKIRSTKLEDSAMYFCASSSLDSSNTGELFFGEGSRLTVL.

The rearrangement links TRBV9 to TRBJ2-4, with D possibly being TRBD2 (5 bases). The CDR3 is 16 amino acids. Germline V gene lookup returns CDR1 SGDLS and CDR2 YYNGEE. With 0 bases removed from V and 6 bases from J, the gap between germline ends came to 16 bases. For the CDR3, the DNA is TGTGCCAGCAGCGTAGCTCCCACTAGGGTCGGAAACATTCAGTACTTC. Protein product: CASSVAPTRVGNIQYF.

The count of this clone is one. The chain is built from TRBV13 and TRBJ2-3, with 11 bases identical to TRBD2. The CDR3 length is 18 residues. The germline V gene has CDR1 PRHDT and CDR2 FYEKMQ (reference sequence). The ends lost 4 bases at V and 0 bases at J; junction bases unmatched: 9. The CDR3, as DNA: TGTGCCAGCAGCTCGACCCTTAGCGGGGGGGTTAGCACAGATACGCAGTATTTT. Protein product: CASSSTLSGGVSTDTQYF.

The chain employs TRBV29-1 and TRBJ2-5, with a tentative D call TRBD1 (6 bases). The CDR3 consists of 13 residues. V dropped 3 bases and J dropped 5 bases, with 13 bases sitting between them. Germline lookup yields CDR1 SQVTM and CDR2 ANQGSEA. CDR3 region: CSVEARGRETQYF. CDR3 DNA sequence: TGCAGCGTTGAGGCCAGGGGTCGGGAGACCCAGTACTTC.

This chain connects TRBV9 to TRBJ1-3; tentative D call: TRBD1 (6 bases). Germline CDR1 is SGDLS and CDR2 is YYNGEE. The V and J ends lost 0 bases and 4 bases respectively, with 11 bases between them. This CDR3 has 15 residues. The DNA for the CDR3 is TGTGCCAGCAGCGTAGCCTCAGGGGTAGGAAACACCATATATTTT. Residues: CASSVASGVGNTIYF.

The rearrangement uses TRBV19 and TRBJ1-1; D gene unclear. CDR1 is LNHDA, CDR2 SQIVND, per germline (reference sequence). The CDR3 runs to 15 residues. V lost 5 bases and J lost 1, with 14 bases in between. CDR3 residues: CASSPFRGRNTEAFF. In nucleotides, the CDR3 is TGTGCCAGTAGTCCCTTCCGAGGCAGGAACACTGAAGCTTTCTTT.

This rearrangement joins TRBV30 to TRBJ2-3, with TRBD1 matching over 7 bases. V lost 2 bases to trimming and J lost 0 bases; unmatched junction nucleotides: 2. The CDR3 covers 14 residues. Looked up from germline, CDR1 is GTSNPN and CDR2 is SVGIG (reference sequence). The CDR3 DNA follows: TGTGCCTGGAGTTCGGGACAGAGCACAGATACGCAGTATTTT. It is translated as CAWSSGQSTDTQYF.

The chain employs TRBV2 and TRBJ2-4; TRBD1 is a possible D gene (5 bases). Trimming took 5 bases from V and 8 from J, leaving 16 bases between them. Germline V gene sequence: CDR1 SNHLY, CDR2 FYNNEI. The CDR3 runs to 14 residues. CDR3 sequence (DNA): TGTGCCAGCAGTCAAGTAGCAAGGGGTCACATTCAGTACTTC. Translating gives CASSQVARGHIQYF.